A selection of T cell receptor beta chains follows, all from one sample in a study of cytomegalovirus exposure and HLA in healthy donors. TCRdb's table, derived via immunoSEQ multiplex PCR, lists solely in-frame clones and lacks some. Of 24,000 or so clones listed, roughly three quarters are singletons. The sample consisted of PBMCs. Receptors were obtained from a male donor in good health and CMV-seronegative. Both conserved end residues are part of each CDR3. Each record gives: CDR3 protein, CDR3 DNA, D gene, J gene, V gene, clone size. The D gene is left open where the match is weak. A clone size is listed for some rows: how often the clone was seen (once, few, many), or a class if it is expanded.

CAWRVLSGNTIYF TGTGCCTGGCGGGTTCTCTCTGGAAACACCATATATTTT . TRBJ1-3 TRBV30 few
CASSLATFRVNNSPLHF TGTGCCAGCAGCTTAGCAACCTTCAGGGTGAACAATTCACCCCTCCACTTT . TRBJ1-6 TRBV11-2 .
CASSSLPGLAGYTDTQYF TGTGCCAGCAGTTCCCTACCTGGACTAGCGGGATACACAGATACGCAGTATTTT TRBD2 TRBJ2-3 TRBV28 .
CASSYRQGRTGELFF TGTGCCAGCAGTTACCGACAGGGTCGAACCGGGGAGCTGTTTTTT TRBD1 TRBJ2-2 TRBV28 few
CASSLQAEQFF TGTGCCAGCAGCTTGCAGGCTGAGCAGTTCTTC . TRBJ2-1 TRBV5-6 .
CAIRDPGQGFVAGELFF TGTGCCATCAGGGACCCGGGACAGGGGTTCGTAGCCGGGGAGCTGTTTTTT TRBD1 TRBJ2-2 TRBV10-3 .
CARSLSGPTRSPYNEQFF TGTGCCAGAAGCTTGTCCGGTCCCACCCGGAGTCCCTACAATGAGCAGTTCTTC . TRBJ2-1 TRBV5-3 .
CASGLAPVAGVDTQYF TGTGCCAGCGGCTTAGCGCCTGTAGCGGGAGTGGATACGCAGTATTTT TRBD2 TRBJ2-3 TRBV7-2 .
CASSPWGDRSYEQYF TGTGCCAGCAGTCCTTGGGGGGACAGGTCCTACGAGCAGTACTTC TRBD1 TRBJ2-7 TRBV27 .
CASSLTRLAGGSYNEQFF TGTGCCAGCAGCTTAACCCGACTAGCGGGAGGCTCCTACAATGAGCAGTTCTTC TRBD2 TRBJ2-1 TRBV7-3 .
CASSQDQLRVRGNQPQHF TGCGCCAGCAGCCAAGATCAGTTGAGGGTAAGGGGCAATCAGCCCCAGCATTTT . TRBJ1-5 TRBV4-1 .
CASSPTGTGAYYGYTF TGTGCCAGCAGCCCGACCGGGACAGGGGCTTACTATGGCTACACCTTC TRBD1 TRBJ1-2 TRBV7-2 .
CASSKVGTSGSYEQYF TGTGCCAGCAGTAAAGTTGGGACTAGCGGCTCCTACGAGCAGTACTTC TRBD2 TRBJ2-7 TRBV2 .
CASSPRGQDNQPQHF TGTGCCAGCAGCCCCAGGGGACAGGACAATCAGCCCCAGCATTTT TRBD1 TRBJ1-5 TRBV7-6 .
CASSYSEGWSTEAFF TGTGCCAGCAGTTACTCGGAGGGGTGGTCGACTGAAGCTTTCTTT . TRBJ1-1 TRBV6-6 .
CASSGPLDRDYNSPLHF TGTGCCAGCAGTGGTCCCTTGGACAGGGACTATAATTCACCCCTCCACTTT TRBD1 TRBJ1-6 TRBV6-1 few
CASSPQGRGTEAFF TGTGCCAGCTCACCACAGGGGCGGGGCACTGAAGCTTTCTTT . TRBJ1-1 TRBV18 .
CASNPGGMPYEQYF TGTGCCAGCAACCCGGGGGGGATGCCCTACGAGCAGTACTTC TRBD2 TRBJ2-7 TRBV6-5 .
CASSLQIAAGELFF TGTGCCAGCAGTTTGCAGATTGCTGCCGGGGAGCTGTTTTTT . TRBJ2-2 TRBV27 .
CASSGSSGGGHEQFF TGTGCCAGCAGCGGAAGTAGCGGGGGGGGTCATGAGCAGTTCTTC TRBD2 TRBJ2-1 TRBV7-2 .
CASSPRGASGGINEQFF TGTGCCAGCAGCCCTCGCGGGGCTAGCGGAGGTATTAATGAGCAGTTCTTC TRBD2 TRBJ2-1 TRBV4-2 .
CAWIVGGSDYGYTF TGTGCCTGGATTGTAGGGGGATCCGACTATGGCTACACCTTC . TRBJ1-2 TRBV30 .
CASSQAWEGAAYNEQFF TGCGCCAGCAGCCAAGCATGGGAGGGAGCAGCCTACAATGAGCAGTTCTTC TRBD2 TRBJ2-1 TRBV4-3 few
CASSVGLVRTSEDTDTQYF TGTGCCAGCAGCGTAGGCCTCGTTAGGACTAGCGAAGACACAGATACGCAGTATTTT TRBD2 TRBJ2-3 TRBV9 .
CAWSVLSDRGPTDEQYF TGTGCCTGGAGTGTACTCTCGGACAGGGGTCCGACGGACGAGCAGTACTTC TRBD1 TRBJ2-7 TRBV30 .
CASSLVQGNTGELFF TGTGCCAGCAGCTTGGTCCAGGGGAACACCGGGGAGCTGTTTTTT . TRBJ2-2 TRBV5-5 .
CATRVNTEAFF TGTGCCACCAGGGTTAACACTGAAGCTTTCTTT . TRBJ1-1 TRBV19 .
CASKLRGASTGELFF TGTGCCAGCAAATTGCGGGGGGCCTCCACCGGGGAGCTGTTTTTT TRBD2 TRBJ2-2 TRBV2 few
CASRTGANSQETQYF TGTGCCAGCAGGACAGGGGCGAATTCCCAAGAGACCCAGTACTTC TRBD1 TRBJ2-5 TRBV27 .
CASSGNRGWNIQYF TGTGCCAGCAGCGGGAATCGGGGTTGGAACATTCAGTACTTC . TRBJ2-4 TRBV11-2 .
CASSSPRQGQETQYF TGTGCCAGCAGCTCCCCCCGGCAGGGACAAGAGACCCAGTACTTC . TRBJ2-5 TRBV11-2 .
CASSQDGRTFNEQFF TGTGCCAGCAGCCAAGATGGTCGAACTTTCAATGAGCAGTTCTTC . TRBJ2-1 TRBV14 .
CAWSRQGTGELFF TGTGCCTGGAGTAGACAGGGAACCGGGGAGCTGTTTTTT TRBD1 TRBJ2-2 TRBV30 .